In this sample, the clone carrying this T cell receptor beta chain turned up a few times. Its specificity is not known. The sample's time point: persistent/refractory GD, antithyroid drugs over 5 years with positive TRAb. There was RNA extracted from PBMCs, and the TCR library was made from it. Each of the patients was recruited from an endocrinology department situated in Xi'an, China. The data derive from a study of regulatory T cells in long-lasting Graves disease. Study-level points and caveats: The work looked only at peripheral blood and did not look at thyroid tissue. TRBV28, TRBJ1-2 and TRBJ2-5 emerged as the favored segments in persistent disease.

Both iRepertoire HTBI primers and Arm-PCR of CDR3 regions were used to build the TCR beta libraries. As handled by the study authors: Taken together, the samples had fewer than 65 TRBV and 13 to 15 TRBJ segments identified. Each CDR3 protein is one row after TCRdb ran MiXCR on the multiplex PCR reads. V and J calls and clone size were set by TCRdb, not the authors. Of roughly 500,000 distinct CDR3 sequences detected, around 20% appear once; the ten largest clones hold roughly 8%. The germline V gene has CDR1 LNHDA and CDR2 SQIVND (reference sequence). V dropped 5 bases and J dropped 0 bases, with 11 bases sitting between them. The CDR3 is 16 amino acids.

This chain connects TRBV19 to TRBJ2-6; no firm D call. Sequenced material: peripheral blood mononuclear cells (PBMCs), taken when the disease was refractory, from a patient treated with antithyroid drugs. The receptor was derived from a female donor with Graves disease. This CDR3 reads CASSPQHVSGANVLTF. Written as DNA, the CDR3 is TGTGCCAGTAGTCCTCAACACGTCTCTGGGGCCAACGTCCTGACTTTC.